This T cell receptor (beta chain) originates from a study of cytomegalovirus exposure and HLA in healthy donors. Study results and limitations: A few CMV-associated chains proved CMV antigen-specific in vitro.

The CDR3 has 16 residues. The V and J ends lost 3 bases and 8 bases, in that order; junction bases with no gene match: 11. Germline V gene data show CDR1 as SGHRS and CDR2 as YFSETQ. As for this clone: Its antigen remains unknown.

The repertoire was sequenced with immunoSEQ multiplex PCR; TCRdb's copy has only in-frame clones and lacks some. The profile shows approximately 260,000 clones, approximately 84% of them singletons. From the approximately 110-subject validation cohort, which was separate from the roughly 690-subject first cohort, the donors were drawn. This chain links TRBV5-1 with TRBJ1-4, with 9 nucleotides matching TRBD1. Material: PBMCs. This TCR was recovered from a woman aged 25 to 39 in good health and CMV-seropositive. This CDR3 is CASSSTGTGFEEKLFF. The CDR3 region has the DNA TGCGCCAGCAGCTCAACCGGGACAGGGTTTGAAGAAAAACTGTTTTTT.